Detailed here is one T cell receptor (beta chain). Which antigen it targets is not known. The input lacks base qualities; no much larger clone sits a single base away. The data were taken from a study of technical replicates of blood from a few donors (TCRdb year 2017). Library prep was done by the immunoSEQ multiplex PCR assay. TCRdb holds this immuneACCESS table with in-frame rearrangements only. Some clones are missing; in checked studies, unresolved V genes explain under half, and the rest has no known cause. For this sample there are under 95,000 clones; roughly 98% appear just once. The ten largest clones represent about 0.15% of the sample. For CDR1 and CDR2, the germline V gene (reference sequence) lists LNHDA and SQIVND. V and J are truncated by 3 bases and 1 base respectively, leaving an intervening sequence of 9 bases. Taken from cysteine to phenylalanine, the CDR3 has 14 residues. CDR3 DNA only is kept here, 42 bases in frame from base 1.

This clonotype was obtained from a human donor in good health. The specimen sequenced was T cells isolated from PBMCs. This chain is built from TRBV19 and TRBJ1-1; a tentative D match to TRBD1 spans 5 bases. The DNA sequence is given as TGTGCCAGTAGTATGGGGCAGTCGAACACTGAAGCTTTCTTT. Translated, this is CASSMGQSNTEAFF.